This record looks at one TCR beta chain sequence and its context. No antigen is known for it. The CDR3 runs 16 residues. The ends lost 1 base at V and 4 bases at J; junction bases unmatched: 8. The V gene's germline CDR1 is SGHRS and CDR2 YFSETQ. The sample belongs to a study of vaccination effects on CD4 cells after COVID-19. After expansion with viral peptide pools in the ViraFEST assay, antigen-specific CD4+ T cells were sequenced. CD4+ T cell isolation took place after nine to eleven days of culture. Among the vaccine recipients, none had a prior SARS-CoV-2 infection, and nucleocapsid antibodies were negative. With 10 ug/ml peptides and 7.5 to 10 IU/ml IL-2, 2 million or so PBMC per well were cultured. Measured with immunoSEQ multiplex PCR; TCRdb has only the in-frame clones, and not every one. Of approximately 54,000 clones in the sample, around 85% were seen once.

J is TRBJ2-5 and V is TRBV5-1; 9 bases agree with TRBD1. This material consisted of CD4+ T cells from PBMCs cultured with HCoV-229E spike peptides, taken before COVID-19 vaccination. The receptor was derived from a human donor who received a COVID-19 vaccine. CDR3 loop: CASSLLNPGQGETQYF. CDR3 nucleotides: TGCGCCAGCAGCTTGCTAAACCCGGGACAGGGAGAGACCCAGTACTTC.